This T cell receptor (beta chain) appears in the sequencing data of a study of shared clonotypes between healthy human individuals. General study points: Some naive CD4 clonotypes, roughly 4.7%, turned up in common across several donors.

The length of the CDR3 is 19 residues. With 0 bases removed from V and 5 bases from J, the gap between germline ends came to 22 bases. Germline V gene sequence: CDR1 SEHNR, CDR2 FQNEAQ (reference sequence). TCRdb keeps only in-frame clones here, not all; method: immunoSEQ multiplex PCR. This sample has nearly 750,000 clones, with about two thirds found just once. Regarding this clone: Its antigen is currently unknown.

The chain has TRBV7-9 and TRBJ2-2; possible D gene TRBD1, 5 bases. The receptor's source is a woman aged 25 to 39 in good health. The sequenced sample was memory CD4+ T cells sorted from blood. Subset here: CD45RA-negative fraction. CDR3 loop: CASSLAPIKGKGQTGELFF. The CDR3 DNA follows: TGTGCCAGCAGCTTAGCCCCCATTAAGGGGAAGGGGCAAACCGGGGAGCTGTTTTTT.